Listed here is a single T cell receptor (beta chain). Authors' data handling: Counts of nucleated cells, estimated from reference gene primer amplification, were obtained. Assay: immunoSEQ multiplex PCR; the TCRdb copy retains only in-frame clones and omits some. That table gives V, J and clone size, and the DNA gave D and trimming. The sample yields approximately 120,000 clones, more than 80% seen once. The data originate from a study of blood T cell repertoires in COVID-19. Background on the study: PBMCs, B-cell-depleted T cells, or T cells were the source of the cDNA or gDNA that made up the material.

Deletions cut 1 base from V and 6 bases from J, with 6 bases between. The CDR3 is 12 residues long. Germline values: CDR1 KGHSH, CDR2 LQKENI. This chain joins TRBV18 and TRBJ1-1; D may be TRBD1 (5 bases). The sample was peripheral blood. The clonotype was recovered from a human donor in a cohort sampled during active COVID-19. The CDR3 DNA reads TGTGCCAGCTCACCACGGGGCCCTGAAGCTTTCTTT. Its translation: CASSPRGPEAFF.